This T cell receptor beta chain originates from a study of control samples from healthy donors and cancer patients. Sequencing used immunoSEQ multiplex PCR; TCRdb keeps in-frame clones, though not all of them. This table has some 20,000 clones, 85% to 90% appearing once. Germline lookup yields CDR1 SEHNR and CDR2 FQNEAQ (reference sequence). The CDR3 length is 15 residues. The V end was cut by 5 bases, the J end by 5 bases, with 18 bases between. This TCR was sampled from a woman aged 60 to 75 with head and neck cancer. This chain uses TRBV7-9 with TRBJ1-1; D remains ambiguous. Sequencing was done on a sample of PBMCs. This CDR3 reads CASSPGPFVGTEAFF. The CDR3 bases are TGTGCCAGCAGCCCGGGCCCCTTCGTGGGGACTGAAGCTTTCTTT.